The clone carrying this TCR beta chain was detected a few times. The V and J ends lost 3 bases and 2 bases, in that order; junction bases with no gene match: 6. Germline values: CDR1 MNHEY, CDR2 SMNVEV (reference sequence). This CDR3 spans 15 amino acids. The table came from immunoSEQ multiplex PCR; TCRdb's copy has only in-frame clones and leaves some out. The table includes some 110,000 clones, more than 85% detected once. Stated time point: peripheral blood 6 weeks after treatment start. This record belongs to a study of PD-L1 blockade in urothelial cancer. The overall study: At 3 weeks (second dose) and 6 weeks after starting treatment, blood was analyzed.

This TCR came from a man aged 55 to 69 with urothelial cancer. The chain is built from TRBV27 and TRBJ2-7; 8 bases are shared with TRBD2. The input for sequencing was PBMCs, taken around atezolizumab (anti-PD-L1) treatment. Here the CDR3 DNA reads TGTGCCAGCAGTTTCACTAGCGGAGGCGCCTACGAGCAGTACTTC. The encoded protein is CASSFTSGGAYEQYF.